The present T cell receptor (beta chain) was sequenced within a study of T-cell reconstitution after alpha-beta-depleted transplantation in children. Findings of the study overall: Several hundred graft clones that had expanded were reportedly the source of alpha-beta T cells about two months after transplant.

Germline V gene lookup returns CDR1 LNHNV and CDR2 YYDKDF (reference sequence). V trimming: 5 bases; J trimming: 8 bases; junction bases outside the gene matches: 11. The CDR3 covers 15 residues. Unique molecular identifiers were built into the TCRbeta library. MiXCR, run by TCRdb on the PCR reads, gives a single entry per CDR3 protein. In the table there are 800,000 to 1,000,000 distinct CDR3 sequences, about 29% of which are singletons. With respect to this clonotype: Antigen unknown.

Sequencing was performed on PBMCs, mostly from graft donor cells, taken 360 days after TCRalphabeta/CD19-depleted stem cell transplant. This receptor was taken from a boy younger than two who had a stem cell transplant for SCID, so the T cells may come from the graft donor. The chain couples TRBV15 to TRBJ2-1; 8 nucleotides match TRBD2. The CDR3 sequence: CATSGEGLANHEQFF. As DNA, the CDR3 is TGTGCCACCAGCGGCGAAGGACTAGCAAACCATGAGCAGTTCTTC.